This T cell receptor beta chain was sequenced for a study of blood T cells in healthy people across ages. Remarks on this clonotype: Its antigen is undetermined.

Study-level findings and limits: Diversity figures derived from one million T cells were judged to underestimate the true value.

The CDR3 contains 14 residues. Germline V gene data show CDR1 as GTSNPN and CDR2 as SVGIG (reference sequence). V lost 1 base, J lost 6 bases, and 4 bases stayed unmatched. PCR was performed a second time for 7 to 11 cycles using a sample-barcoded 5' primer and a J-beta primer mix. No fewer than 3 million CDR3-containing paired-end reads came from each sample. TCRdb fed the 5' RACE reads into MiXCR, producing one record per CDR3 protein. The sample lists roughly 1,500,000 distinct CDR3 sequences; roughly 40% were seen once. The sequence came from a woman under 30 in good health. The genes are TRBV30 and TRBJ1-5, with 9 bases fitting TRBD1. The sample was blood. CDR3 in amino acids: CAWSADRGGQPQHF. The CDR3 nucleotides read TGTGCCTGGAGTGCGGACAGGGGAGGTCAGCCCCAGCATTTT.